The 21 T cell receptor beta chains given below trace back to one sample, sequenced in a study of blood T cell repertoires in COVID-19. Here immunoSEQ multiplex PCR was the method, and the copy in TCRdb shows in-frame clones only, minus some. Of hundreds of thousands of clones in the sample, 85% to 90% were seen once. The specimen sequenced was PBMCs or T cells enriched from blood (not recorded which). Receptor source: a young man who had recovered from COVID-19.

Here the CDR3 DNA reads TGTGCCAGCGAAAACCCTAGGGGAGGAGATACGCAGTATTTT. This gives the protein CASENPRGGDTQYF. V and J are TRBV3-1 (or the pseudogene TRBV3-2) and TRBJ2-3; the D gene is possibly TRBD2 (6 bases). V lost 8 bases and J 5 bases, leaving 17 bases between the germline ends. The CDR3 runs 14 residues. CDR1 and CDR2 from the germline V gene are LGHDT and YNNKEL (reference sequence).

V is TRBV13 and J is TRBJ2-7; 9 nucleotides agree with TRBD1. The junction had 5 bases not matched to a gene; V was cut back by 5 bases and J by 3 bases. The CDR3 is 14 residues long. Germline CDR1 and CDR2: PRHDT and FYEKMQ (reference sequence). As DNA, the CDR3 is TGTGCCAGCAGCCCGGGACAGGGACTCTACGAGCAGTACTTC. This codes for CASSPGQGLYEQYF.

The CDR3 protein is CASSKRRAGNGTTNEKLFF. For the CDR3, the DNA is TGTGCCAGCAGCAAAAGGCGAGCGGGGAACGGGACGACTAATGAAAAACTGTTTTTT. The chain uses TRBV21-1 and TRBJ1-4. TRBV21-1 is reported as a pseudogene. CDR3 length: 19 residues.

The V call is TRBV27, the J call TRBJ2-2; TRBD2 might be the D (6 bases). Germline-derived CDR1 and CDR2 are MNHEY and SMNVEV (reference sequence). The CDR3 runs to 15 residues. V was pared by 9 bases and J by 3 bases, with 17 bases between. Here the CDR3 reads CASKVRGTDTGELFF. The CDR3 DNA reads TGTGCCAGTAAGGTGCGGGGCACAGACACCGGGGAGCTGTTTTTT.

This chain links TRBV18 with TRBJ1-1, with TRBD1 identical over 7 bases. Germline CDR1 reads KGHSH; CDR2 reads LQKENI. The CDR3 consists of 14 residues. With 0 bases clipped from V and 3 bases from J, the junction kept 1 base outside the gene matches. The CDR3 DNA reads TGTGCCAGCTCACCACCTACAGGGGACACTGAAGCTTTCTTT. Translated, it gives CASSPPTGDTEAFF.

The chain carries TRBV5-1 and TRBJ1-2, with a weak D call TRBD1 (5 bases). Germline V gene lookup returns CDR1 SGHRS and CDR2 YFSETQ. The CDR3 sequence is 13 residues long. Trimming took off 5 bases at V and 2 bases at J, with 10 bases between the two ends. The CDR3 nucleotides are TGCGCCAGCAGAACTCGACAGAACTATGGCTACACCTTC. Translation: CASRTRQNYGYTF.

The V gene is TRBV7-3, the J gene TRBJ2-4, with no clear D. Per the germline V gene, CDR1 is SGHTA and CDR2 is FQGTGA. Trimming left V 8 bases short and J 4 bases short, with 15 bases between. This CDR3 is 14 amino acids long. CDR3 nucleotides: TGTGCCAGCCCTCAGGATGATACAAAAAACATTCAGTACTTC. This codes for CASPQDDTKNIQYF. Full variable domain (missing parts from reference TRBV7-3 and TRBJ2-4): GAGVSQTPSNKVTEKGKYVELRCDPISGHTALYWYRQSLGQGPEFLIYFQGTGAADDSGLPNDRFFAVRPEGSVSTLKIQRTERGDSAVYLCASPQDDTKNIQYFGAGTRLSVL.

V is TRBV6-1 and J is TRBJ2-2; the D is unclear. The CDR3 spans 14 residues. V was shortened by 5 bases and J by 5 bases, with 12 bases between the two germline ends. Germline CDR1 and CDR2: MNHNS and SASEGT. The CDR3 DNA is TGTGCCAGCAGTTATATCGGTGGTACCGGGGAGCTGTTTTTT. This codes for CASSYIGGTGELFF.

The chain has TRBV7-9 and TRBJ1-1; D call uncertain. The CDR3 sequence is 13 residues long. Trimming cost V 5 bases and J 2 bases, with 9 bases left between them. Germline CDR1 SEHNR, CDR2 FQNEAQ (reference sequence). The CDR3 DNA reads as TGTGCCAGCAGCCCCGAGCATAACACTGAAGCTTTCTTT. Translating gives CASSPEHNTEAFF.

The V gene is TRBV4-3, the J gene TRBJ1-2; TRBD1 aligns across 8 bases. CDR1 and CDR2 (germline): LGHNA, YSLEER. V dropped 0 bases and J dropped 5; count of bases not matched to a gene: 5. This CDR3 is built from 15 residues. CDR3 protein: CASSQEAGTGYGYTF. DNA for the CDR3: TGCGCCAGCAGCCAAGAGGCCGGGACAGGTTATGGCTACACCTTC.

The J gene is TRBJ1-5, the V gene TRBV10-2; D possibly corresponds to TRBD1 (6 bases). Germline V gene data show CDR1 as WSHSY and CDR2 as SAAADI. V was pared by 7 bases and J by 4 bases, with 14 bases between. This CDR3 is built from 14 residues. In DNA form, the CDR3 reads TGCGCCAGCAACGATGGACAGACAAATCAGCCCCAGCATTTT. Protein product: CASNDGQTNQPQHF.

The J gene is TRBJ1-1, the V gene TRBV5-1; TRBD1 matches at 7 bases. Trimming removed 5 bases from V and 7 bases from J; junction bases left unmatched: 5. Germline CDR1 SGHRS, CDR2 YFSETQ. CDR3 size: 12 residues. The DNA for the CDR3 is TGCGCCAGCAGACAGAACAGGGGTGAAGCTTTCTTT. Its protein is CASRQNRGEAFF.

The rearrangement joins TRBV29-1 to TRBJ1-2, with 7 bases lining up with TRBD1. Per the germline V gene, CDR1 is SQVTM and CDR2 is ANQGSEA. This CDR3 is 13 amino acids long. V lost 6 bases and J lost 2; bases outside the gene matches: 6. The chain's CDR3 is CSVGTDLNYGYTF. CDR3 nucleotides: TGCAGCGTAGGGACAGACCTCAACTATGGCTACACCTTC.

The chain combines TRBV10-3 with TRBJ1-5; perhaps TRBD1 as D (5 bases). Germline CDR1 is ENHRY and CDR2 is SYGVKD. The CDR3 has 13 residues. V dropped 5 bases and J dropped 4 bases, with 9 bases sitting between them. The CDR3 DNA sequence: TGTGCCATCAGTAAGGAGGGGAATCAGCCCCAGCATTTT. Its translation: CAISKEGNQPQHF.

This clone was detected once. This sequence joins TRBV28 and TRBJ1-3; 8 nucleotides line up with TRBD1. CDR3 length equals 18 residues. CDR1 is MDHEN and CDR2 is SYDVKM in the germline V gene. Trimming cost V 5 bases and J 3 bases; bases outside gene matches: 15. The CDR3: CASSSLLSRGLGGNTIYF. In DNA, the CDR3 is TGTGCCAGCAGTAGCCTCCTGAGCAGGGGGCTTGGTGGAAACACCATATATTTT. Combining the CDR3 with reference TRBV28 and TRBJ1-3 gives the whole variable domain DVKVTQSSRYLVKRTGEKVFLECVQDMDHENMFWYRQDPGLGLRLIYFSYDVKMKEKGDIPEGYSVSREKKERFSLILESASTNQTSMYLCASSSLLSRGLGGNTIYFGEGSWLTVV.

The genes are TRBV18 and TRBJ2-1; maybe TRBD2 (5 bases). The V gene lost 7 bases and the J gene lost 0 bases, with 13 bases spanning the gap. From germline, CDR1 is KGHSH and CDR2 LQKENI. The CDR3 runs to 15 residues. The CDR3: CASLRTVSSYNEQFF. CDR3 sequence (DNA): TGTGCCAGCTTACGGACTGTGAGCTCCTACAATGAGCAGTTCTTC.

This rearrangement joins TRBV7-9 to TRBJ1-2; D is possibly TRBD1 (6 bases). The V end lost 5 bases, the J end lost 6 bases, and 22 bases lay between the germline ends. CDR3 size: 16 residues. Looked up from germline, CDR1 is SEHNR and CDR2 is FQNEAQ (reference sequence). CDR3 region: CASSPARGAYNDGYTF. The CDR3 nucleotides read TGTGCCAGCAGCCCCGCCCGGGGGGCCTATAATGATGGCTACACCTTC.

This chain connects TRBV5-1 to TRBJ1-4; 7 nucleotides agree with TRBD1. The CDR3 length is 17 residues. Germline trimming cut 3 bases from V and 5 bases from J; bases unmatched to any gene: 13. In germline, CDR1 is SGHRS, CDR2 YFSETQ. The CDR3 DNA sequence: TGCGCCAGCAGCTCTGACCCGGGACAGCGGGCCAATGAAAAACTGTTTTTT. Protein product: CASSSDPGQRANEKLFF.

The V gene is TRBV28, the J gene TRBJ2-7; possibly TRBD2 for D (6 bases). The V end lost 6 bases, the J end lost 1 base, and 13 bases lay between the germline ends. Germline V CDR1 and CDR2: MDHEN, SYDVKM. The CDR3 runs 14 residues. This CDR3 is CASSTGVGSYEQYF. CDR3 coding DNA: TGTGCCAGCAGCACGGGGGTGGGATCCTACGAGCAGTACTTC.

This chain connects TRBV27 to TRBJ1-3, with D possibly matching TRBD1 (6 bases). The CDR3 is 14 residues long. The germline V gene has CDR1 MNHEY and CDR2 SMNVEV (reference sequence). V lost 5 bases to trimming and J lost 2 bases, with 10 bases between them. The CDR3 reads CASSARDTGNTIYF. The CDR3 DNA reads TGTGCCAGCAGTGCCCGGGACACTGGAAACACCATATATTTT.

The chain recombines TRBV18 with TRBJ2-7; D possibly corresponds to TRBD1 (5 bases). Trimming left V 4 bases short and J 3 bases short, with 10 bases between. The CDR3 is 13 amino acids. Germline CDR1 KGHSH, CDR2 LQKENI. This chain's CDR3 is CASSLIGDYEQYF. As DNA, the CDR3 is TGTGCCAGCTCACTTATAGGGGACTACGAGCAGTACTTC. Complete variable domain (other parts from reference TRBV18 and TRBJ2-7): NAGVMQNPRHLVRRRGQEARLRCSPMKGHSHVYWYRQLPEEGLKFMVYLQKENIIDESGMPKERFSAEFPKEGPSILRIQQVVRGDSAAYFCASSLIGDYEQYFGPGTRLTVT.